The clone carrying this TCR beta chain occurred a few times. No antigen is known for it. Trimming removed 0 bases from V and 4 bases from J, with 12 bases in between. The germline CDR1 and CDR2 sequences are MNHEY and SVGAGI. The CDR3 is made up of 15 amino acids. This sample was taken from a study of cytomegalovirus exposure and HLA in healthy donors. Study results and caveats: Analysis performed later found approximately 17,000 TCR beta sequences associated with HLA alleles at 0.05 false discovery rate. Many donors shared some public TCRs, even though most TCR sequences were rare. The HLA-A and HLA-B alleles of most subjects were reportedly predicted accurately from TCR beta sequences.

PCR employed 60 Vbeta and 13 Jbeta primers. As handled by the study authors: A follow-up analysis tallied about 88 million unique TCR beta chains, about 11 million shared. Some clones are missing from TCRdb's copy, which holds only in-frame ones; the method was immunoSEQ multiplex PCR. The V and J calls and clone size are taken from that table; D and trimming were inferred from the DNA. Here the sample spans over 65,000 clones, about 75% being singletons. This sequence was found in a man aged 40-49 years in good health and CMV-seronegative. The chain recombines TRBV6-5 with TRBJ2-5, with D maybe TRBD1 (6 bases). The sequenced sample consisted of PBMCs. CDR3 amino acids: CASSYSTGYRETQYF. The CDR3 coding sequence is TGTGCCAGCAGTTACTCTACAGGGTATCGAGAGACCCAGTACTTC.